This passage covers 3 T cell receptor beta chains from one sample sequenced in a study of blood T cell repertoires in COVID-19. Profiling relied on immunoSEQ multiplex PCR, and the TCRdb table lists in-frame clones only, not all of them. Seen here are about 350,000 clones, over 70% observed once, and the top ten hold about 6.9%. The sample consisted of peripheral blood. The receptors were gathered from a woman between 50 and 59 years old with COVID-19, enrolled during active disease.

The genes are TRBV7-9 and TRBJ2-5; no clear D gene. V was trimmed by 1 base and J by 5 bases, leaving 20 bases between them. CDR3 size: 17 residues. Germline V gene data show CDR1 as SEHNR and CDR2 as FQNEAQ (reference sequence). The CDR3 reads CASSLVLDPRGLETQYF. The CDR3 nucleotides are TGTGCCAGCAGCTTAGTTCTTGACCCACGAGGCTTGGAGACCCAGTACTTC. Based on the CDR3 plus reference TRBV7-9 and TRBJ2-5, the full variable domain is DTGVSQNPRHKITKRGQNVTFRCDPISEHNRLYWYRQTLGQGPEFLTYFQNEAQLEKSRLLSDRFSAERPKGSFSTLEIQRTEQGDSAMYLCASSLVLDPRGLETQYFGPGTRLLVL.

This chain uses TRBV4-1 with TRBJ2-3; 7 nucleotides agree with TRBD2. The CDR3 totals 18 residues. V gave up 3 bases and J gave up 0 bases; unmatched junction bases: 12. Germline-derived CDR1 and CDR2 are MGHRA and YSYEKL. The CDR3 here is CASSHQRGLAASTDTQYF. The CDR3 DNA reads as TGCGCCAGCAGCCATCAGAGAGGCCTAGCGGCGAGCACAGATACGCAGTATTTT.

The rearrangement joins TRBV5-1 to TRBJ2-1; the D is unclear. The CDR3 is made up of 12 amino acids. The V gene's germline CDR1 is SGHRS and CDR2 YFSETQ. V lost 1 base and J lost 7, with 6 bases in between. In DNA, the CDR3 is TGCGCCAGCAGCTTGCCCAGTAATGAGCAGTTCTTC. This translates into CASSLPSNEQFF.